Sequencing of this T cell receptor beta chain was carried out in a study of cytomegalovirus exposure and HLA in healthy donors. In this sample, this clone turned up a few times. The PCR had 60 Vbeta and 13 Jbeta primers. Using immunoSEQ multiplex PCR, the repertoire was profiled, and TCRdb retains in-frame clones only, with some absent. The table includes under 130,000 clones, around 70% detected once. Trimming cost V 0 bases and J 7 bases, with 16 bases left between them. The CDR3 is made up of 15 amino acids. Germline loops: CDR1 SGDLS, CDR2 YYNGEE. This sequence was found in a man in his forties in good health and CMV-seropositive. The sequencing sample was made of PBMCs. This chain links TRBV9 with TRBJ2-5, with D perhaps TRBD2 (5 bases). CDR3 sequence (DNA): TGTGCCAGCAGCGTAGATGGACTTATAGAAGGGACCCAGTACTTC. Residues: CASSVDGLIEGTQYF.